This T cell receptor (beta chain) was identified in a study of T cell clonotyping in hematopoietic cell transplantation. Clones were read by immunoSEQ multiplex PCR, and TCRdb kept only the in-frame ones, dropping some. The data show approximately 1,000 clones, more than 60% seen once. Recipient blood drawn about 28 days pretransplant and days 30, 100, 180 after. Trimming removed 6 bases at V and 10 bases at J, with 21 bases between. This CDR3 is built from 15 residues. Per the germline V gene, CDR1 is SGHTA and CDR2 is FQGNSA. The input for sequencing was peripheral blood mononuclear cells, taken 100 days after allogeneic stem cell transplant. This clonotype was obtained from a female patient aged 30-39 years who had an allogeneic stem cell transplant, so T cells may come from the graft donor. Some clones in this sample may be carry-over from other donors' samples. The chain links TRBV7-2 to TRBJ1-4; D is unclear. In DNA, the CDR3 is TGTGCCAGCAGTCCAGAGAGGCTCGTTAGCGGAAAACTGTTTTTT. Its protein is CASSPERLVSGKLFF.